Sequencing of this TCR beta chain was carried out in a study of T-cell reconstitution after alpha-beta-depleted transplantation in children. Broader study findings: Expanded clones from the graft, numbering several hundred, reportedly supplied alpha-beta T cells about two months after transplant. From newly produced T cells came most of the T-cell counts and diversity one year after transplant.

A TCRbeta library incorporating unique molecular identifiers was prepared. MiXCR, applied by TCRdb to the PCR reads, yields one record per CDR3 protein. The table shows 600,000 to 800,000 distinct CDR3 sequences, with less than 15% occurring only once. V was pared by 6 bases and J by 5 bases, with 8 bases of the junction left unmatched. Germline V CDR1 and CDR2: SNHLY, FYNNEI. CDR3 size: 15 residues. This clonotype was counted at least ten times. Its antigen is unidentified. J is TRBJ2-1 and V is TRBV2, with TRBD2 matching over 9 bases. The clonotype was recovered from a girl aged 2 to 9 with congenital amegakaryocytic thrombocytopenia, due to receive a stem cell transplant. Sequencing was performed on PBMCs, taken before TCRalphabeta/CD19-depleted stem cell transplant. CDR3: CASRGRLADHNEQFF. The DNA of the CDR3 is TGTGCCAGCAGGGGTAGACTAGCGGACCACAATGAGCAGTTCTTC.